This entry features one TCR beta chain sequence. Its antigen is still unknown. This entry is derived from a study of OX40 agonist ivuxolimab in advanced cancers. Study-wide findings and caveats: Certain nonresponders likewise exhibited a low normalized T-cell clonal expansion.

Trimming removed 4 bases from V and 3 bases from J; junction bases left unmatched: 7. CDR3 length: 16 residues. From germline, CDR1 is SGHNT and CDR2 YYREEE (reference sequence). TCRdb keeps only in-frame clones here, not all; method: immunoSEQ multiplex PCR. The sample holds 77,000 or so clones, around 90% seen once. V gene TRBV5-4 combines with J gene TRBJ1-2, with 12 bases that match TRBD1. This clonotype originated in an adult with an advanced solid tumor such as melanoma, head and neck, liver or kidney cancer. The specimen was CD4+ or CD8+ T cells sorted from blood, collected in a trial of the OX40 agonist ivuxolimab. CDR3 in amino acids: CASSVGTGGYDYGYTF. The CDR3 nucleotides read TGTGCCAGCAGCGTCGGGACAGGGGGCTATGACTATGGCTACACCTTC.